The following is a TCR beta chain sequence with its context. The data were obtained in a study of cytomegalovirus exposure and HLA in healthy donors. The CDR3 has 15 amino acids. V was pared by 4 bases and J by 5 bases, with 9 bases of the junction left unmatched. Germline V gene sequence: CDR1 MDHEN, CDR2 SYDVKM. Assay: immunoSEQ multiplex PCR; the TCRdb copy retains only in-frame clones and omits some. The sample shows under 150,000 clones, 84% of them seen only once. The V call is TRBV28, the J call TRBJ2-7, with 9 bases aligning to TRBD1. This TCR was sampled from a woman aged 25 to 39 in good health and CMV-seronegative. The sequenced sample was PBMCs. CDR3 amino acids: CASSSPGQGSDEQYF. CDR3 in DNA: TGTGCCAGCAGTTCACCGGGACAGGGCTCGGACGAGCAGTACTTC.